The T cell receptor (beta chain) under discussion was sequenced for a study of blood T cell repertoires in COVID-19. Study background: From the United States, Italy and Spain came samples of acute and convalescent COVID-19. Sources were T cells, B-cell-depleted T cells, or PBMCs; the material itself was cDNA or gDNA.

J was trimmed by 1 base and V by 4 bases; bases with no gene match: 5. The CDR3 has 16 amino acids. Germline loops: CDR1 SGDLS, CDR2 YYNGEE. Study processing details: Amplification of reference gene primers provided the estimated nucleated cell counts. The assay was immunoSEQ multiplex PCR, and TCRdb's table has in-frame clones only and misses some. V and J calls and clone size are those listed in that table; D and trimming were worked out from the DNA. The table records 120,000 to 150,000 clones, roughly 90% of them present only once. This sequence joins TRBV9 and TRBJ2-2; 9 bases are a match to TRBD1. The specimen was peripheral blood. The TCR was taken from a human donor in a cohort sampled during active COVID-19. In nucleotides, the CDR3 is TGTGCCAGCAGCCCCCGACAGGGGGGGAACACCGGGGAGCTGTTTTTT. This gives the protein CASSPRQGGNTGELFF.